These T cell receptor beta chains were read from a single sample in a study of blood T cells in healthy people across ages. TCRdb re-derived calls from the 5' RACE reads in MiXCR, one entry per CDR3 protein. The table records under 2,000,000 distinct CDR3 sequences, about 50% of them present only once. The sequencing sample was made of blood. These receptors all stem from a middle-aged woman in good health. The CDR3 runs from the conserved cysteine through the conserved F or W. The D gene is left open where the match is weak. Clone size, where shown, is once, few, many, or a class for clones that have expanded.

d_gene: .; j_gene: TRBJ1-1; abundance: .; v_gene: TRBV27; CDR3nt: TGTGCCAGCATGAAAGGGAGAGAAGCTTTCTTT; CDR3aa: CASMKGREAFF
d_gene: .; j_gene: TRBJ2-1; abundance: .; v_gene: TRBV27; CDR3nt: TGTGCCAGCAGTTTAGAGGCAGGTCAAAAGTTCTTC; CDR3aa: CASSLEAGQKFF
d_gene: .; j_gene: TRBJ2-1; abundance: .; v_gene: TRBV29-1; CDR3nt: TGCAGCGTCCCCCTGGCCGGGGGGCCCCACAATGAGCAGTTCTTC; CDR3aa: CSVPLAGGPHNEQFF
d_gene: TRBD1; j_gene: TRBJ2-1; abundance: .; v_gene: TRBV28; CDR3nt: TGTGCCAGCAAAGGACAGGGTTGCAATGAGCAGTTCTTC; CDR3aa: CASKGQGCNEQFF
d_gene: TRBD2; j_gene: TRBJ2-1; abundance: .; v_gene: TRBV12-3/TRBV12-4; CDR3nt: TGTGCCAGCAGTCCTCTAGCGGGGCACCCCAATGAGCAGTTCTTC; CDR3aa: CASSPLAGHPNEQFF
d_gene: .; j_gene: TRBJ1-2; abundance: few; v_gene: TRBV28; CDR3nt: TGTGCCAGCAGTTTCGGGCGTTTGGTCTATGGCTACACCTTC; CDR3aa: CASSFGRLVYGYTF
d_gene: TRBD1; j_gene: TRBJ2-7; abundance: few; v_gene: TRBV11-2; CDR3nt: TGTGCCAGCAGCCTGGGACAGGTTGGCTACGAGCAGTACTTC; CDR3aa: CASSLGQVGYEQYF
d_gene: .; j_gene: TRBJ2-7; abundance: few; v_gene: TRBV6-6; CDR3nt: TGTGCCAGCAGTGTTATGTGGGGGGAGCAGTACTTC; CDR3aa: CASSVMWGEQYF
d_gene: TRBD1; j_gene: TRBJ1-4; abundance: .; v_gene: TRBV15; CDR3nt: TGTGCCACCAGCAGGGACAGGGGGCGGGCTAATGAAAAACTGTTTTTT; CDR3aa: CATSRDRGRANEKLFF
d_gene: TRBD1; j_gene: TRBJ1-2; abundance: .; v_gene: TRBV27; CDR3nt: TGTGCCAGCAGTTTAGCGACAGGGCCATCCTATGGCTACACCTTC; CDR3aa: CASSLATGPSYGYTF
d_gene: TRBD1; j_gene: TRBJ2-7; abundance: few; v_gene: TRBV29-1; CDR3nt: TGCAGCGTTGAATCTATTCCAGGGGGCAGGTACTACGAGCAGTACTTC; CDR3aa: CSVESIPGGRYYEQYF
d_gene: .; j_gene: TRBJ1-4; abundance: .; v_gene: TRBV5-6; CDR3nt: TGTGCCAGCAGCTTCGGCGAAGGTCTTGCAACTAATGAAAAACTGTTTTTT; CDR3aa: CASSFGEGLATNEKLFF
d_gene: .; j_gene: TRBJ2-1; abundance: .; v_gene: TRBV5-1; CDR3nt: TGCGCCAGCTCGGGACTCTACAATGAGCAGTTCTTC; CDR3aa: CASSGLYNEQFF
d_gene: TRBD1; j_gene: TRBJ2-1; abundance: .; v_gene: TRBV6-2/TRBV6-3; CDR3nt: TGTGCCAGCAGTTACAGAGGGGGCGGCTACAATGAGCAGTTCTTC; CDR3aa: CASSYRGGGYNEQFF
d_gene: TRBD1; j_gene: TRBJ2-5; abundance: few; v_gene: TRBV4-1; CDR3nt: TGCGCCAGCAGCCAAGATGGGACAGGGGGCTGGGAGACCCAGTACTTC; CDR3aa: CASSQDGTGGWETQYF
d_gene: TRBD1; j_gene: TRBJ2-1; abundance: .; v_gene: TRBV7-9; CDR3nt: TGTGCCAGCAGCTACGCCGGGACAGAACTCGAGCAGTTCTTC; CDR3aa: CASSYAGTELEQFF
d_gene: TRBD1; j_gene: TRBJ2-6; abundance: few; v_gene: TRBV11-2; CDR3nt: TGTGCCAGCATTTCTTCGGATAGACAGGGGGCCCCTGGGGCCAACGTCCTGACTTTC; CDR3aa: CASISSDRQGAPGANVLTF
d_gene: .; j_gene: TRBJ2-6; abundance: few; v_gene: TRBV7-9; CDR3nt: TGTGCCAGCAGCTCCTGGGACGGGATGGAGGGGGCCAACGTCCTGACTTTC; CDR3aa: CASSSWDGMEGANVLTF
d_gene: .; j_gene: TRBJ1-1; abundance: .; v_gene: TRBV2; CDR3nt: TGTGCCAGCAGTGCAGGGTTTGGCACTGAAGCTTTCTTT; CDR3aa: CASSAGFGTEAFF
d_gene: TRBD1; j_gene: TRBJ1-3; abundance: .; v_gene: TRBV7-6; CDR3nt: TGTGCCAGCAGCGTGGGACAGACCTCTGGAAACACCATATATTTT; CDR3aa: CASSVGQTSGNTIYF
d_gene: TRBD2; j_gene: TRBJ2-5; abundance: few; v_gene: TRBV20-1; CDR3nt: TGCAGTGCGCAACGTAGCGGGGGGGCTATAAGGGAGACCCAGTACTTC; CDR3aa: CSAQRSGGAIRETQYF
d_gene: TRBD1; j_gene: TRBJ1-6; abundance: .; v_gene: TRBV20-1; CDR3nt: TGCAGTGCTAGGACAGGGGGACCCAGCTCCTATAATTCACCCCTCCACTTT; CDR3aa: CSARTGGPSSYNSPLHF
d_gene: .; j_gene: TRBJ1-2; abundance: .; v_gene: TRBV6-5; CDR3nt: TGTGCCAGCAGTTACCGGACCGGGAGCTATGGCTACACCTTC; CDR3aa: CASSYRTGSYGYTF
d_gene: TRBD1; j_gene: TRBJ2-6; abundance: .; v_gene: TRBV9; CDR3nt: TGTGCCAGCAGCGTAGACCGACAGGGGGTCGTCCTGACTTTT; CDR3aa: CASSVDRQGVVLTF
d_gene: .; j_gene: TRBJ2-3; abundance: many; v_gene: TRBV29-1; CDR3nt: TGCAGCGTTGAATGGGCCCACGCAACAGATACGCAGTATTTT; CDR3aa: CSVEWAHATDTQYF
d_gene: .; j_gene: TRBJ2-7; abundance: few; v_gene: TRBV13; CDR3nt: TGTGCCAGCAGCTTGGGGGACAAGTCCTACGAGCAGTACTTC; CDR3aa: CASSLGDKSYEQYF
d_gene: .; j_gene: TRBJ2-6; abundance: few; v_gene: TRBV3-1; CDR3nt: TGTGCCAGCAGCCAAGAAGGAGGGACTGGGGCCAACGTCCTGACTTTC; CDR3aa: CASSQEGGTGANVLTF
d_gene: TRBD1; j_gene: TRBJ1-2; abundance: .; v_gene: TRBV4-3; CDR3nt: TGCGCCAGCAGCCAAGATCGAGAGGGCAGGGGGTTTTTAGGCTACACCTTC; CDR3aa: CASSQDREGRGFLGYTF
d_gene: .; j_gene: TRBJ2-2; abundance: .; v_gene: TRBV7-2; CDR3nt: TGTGCCAGCAGCATTGGACGGACGAACACCGGGGAGCTGTTTTTT; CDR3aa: CASSIGRTNTGELFF
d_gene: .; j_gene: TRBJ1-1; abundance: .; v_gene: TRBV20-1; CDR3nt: TGCAGTGCTAGAGATCAAGGGATCACTGAAGCTTTCTTT; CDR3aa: CSARDQGITEAFF
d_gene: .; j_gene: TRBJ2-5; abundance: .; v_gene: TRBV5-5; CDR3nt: TGTGCCAGCAGCTGGGCTGGGCGAAGAGGCCAAGAGACCCAGTACTTC; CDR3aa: CASSWAGRRGQETQYF
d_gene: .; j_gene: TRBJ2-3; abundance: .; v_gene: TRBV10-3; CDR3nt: TGTGCCGCCCAGGGTGTAGGCACAGATACGCAGTATTTT; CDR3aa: CAAQGVGTDTQYF
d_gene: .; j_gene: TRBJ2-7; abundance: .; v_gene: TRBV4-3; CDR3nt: TGCGCCAGCAGCCAAGACTATTTAGCGATCCACGAGCAGTACTTC; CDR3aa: CASSQDYLAIHEQYF
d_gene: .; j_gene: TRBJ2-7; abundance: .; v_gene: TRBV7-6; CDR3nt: TGTGCCAGCAGCTTCAGGGCGGCGGGCTCCTACGAGCAGTACTTC; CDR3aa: CASSFRAAGSYEQYF
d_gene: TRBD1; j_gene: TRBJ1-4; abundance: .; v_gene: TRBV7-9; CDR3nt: TGTGCCAGCAGCTCGGGGGACAGGGAGAATGAAAAACTGTTTTTT; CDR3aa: CASSSGDRENEKLFF
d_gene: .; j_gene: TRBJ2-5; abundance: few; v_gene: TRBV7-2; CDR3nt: TGTGCCAGCAGCTTAGGGGGGGGCGGTAAAGAGACCCAGTACTTC; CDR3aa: CASSLGGGGKETQYF
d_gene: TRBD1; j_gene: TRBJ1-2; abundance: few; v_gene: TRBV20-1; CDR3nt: TGCAGTGCTAGACCGGGACAGGGGTATGGCTACACCTTC; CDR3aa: CSARPGQGYGYTF
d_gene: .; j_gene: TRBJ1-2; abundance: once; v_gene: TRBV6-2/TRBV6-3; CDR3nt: TGTACCAGCAGTTACAGATTCGGGGTCTATGGCTACACCTTC; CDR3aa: CTSSYRFGVYGYTF
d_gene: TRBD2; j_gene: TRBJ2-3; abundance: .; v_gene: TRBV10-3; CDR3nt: TGTGCCATCAGTGGCGGACTAGCGGGGAGCACAGATACGCAGTATTTT; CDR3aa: CAISGGLAGSTDTQYF
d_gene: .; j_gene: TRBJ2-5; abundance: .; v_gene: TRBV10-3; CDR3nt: TGTGCCATCAGTGTGGGGGCGGAGCAAGAGACCCAGTACTTC; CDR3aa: CAISVGAEQETQYF
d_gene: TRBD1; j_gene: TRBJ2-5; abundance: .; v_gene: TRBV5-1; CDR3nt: TGCGCCAGCAGCTATGGACAGGCCGAAGAGACCCAGTACTTC; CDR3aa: CASSYGQAEETQYF
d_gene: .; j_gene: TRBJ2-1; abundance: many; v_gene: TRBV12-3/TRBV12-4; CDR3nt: TGTGCCAGCAGTTTACAGGGTTCCTACAATGAGCAGTTCTTC; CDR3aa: CASSLQGSYNEQFF
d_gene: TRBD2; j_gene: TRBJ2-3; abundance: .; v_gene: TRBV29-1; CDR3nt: TGCAGCTTCTTTGGCGGGGGGGCCATAGATACGCAGTATTTT; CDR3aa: CSFFGGGAIDTQYF
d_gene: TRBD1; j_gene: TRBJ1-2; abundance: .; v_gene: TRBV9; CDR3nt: TGTGCCAGCAGCGTAAATACAGGGGTCGGCTATGGCTACACCTTC; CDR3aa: CASSVNTGVGYGYTF